This T cell receptor (beta chain) came from a study of Graves' ophthalmopathy and Graves' hyperthyroidism. CDR3 regions of TCR beta were amplified from RNA transcripts. RT-PCR with HTBI primers came first, then second-round multiplex PCR. TCRdb reprocessed the multiplex PCR reads with MiXCR, giving one entry per CDR3 protein. Among about 740,000 distinct CDR3 sequences listed, 35% to 50% were seen once. In regard to this clonotype: What it recognizes is unknown.

Findings and limits, study-wide: Between ophthalmopathy and stable hyperthyroidism, a 13-signature model drew a separation with 87.88% sensitivity and less than 83% specificity.

J gave up 6 bases and V 3 bases, and 5 bases lay outside the gene matches. This CDR3 contains 15 residues. Looked up from germline, CDR1 is LNHNV and CDR2 is YYDKDF (reference sequence). The sequenced material came from peripheral blood. The chain couples TRBV15 to TRBJ1-5; 10 nucleotides match TRBD1. The source of this sequence is an adult man with Graves' ophthalmopathy. CDR3 DNA: TGTGCCACCAGCAGTAGACAGGGGGCAGCTCAGCCCCAGCATTTT. As protein: CATSSRQGAAQPQHF.